The 16 T cell receptor beta chains below come from one sample, sequenced in a study of blood T cell repertoires in COVID-19. Generated by immunoSEQ multiplex PCR, the TCRdb table keeps only in-frame clones and is missing some. The sample records 140,000 to 150,000 clones, around 90% being singletons. Material: PBMCs or T cells enriched from blood (not recorded which). These receptors were collected from a middle-aged woman who had been exposed to COVID-19.

The chain carries TRBV16 and TRBJ2-6; D may be TRBD1 (6 bases). Germline V gene data show CDR1 as KGHSY and CDR2 as FQNENV. This CDR3 is 16 amino acids long. V lost 3 bases, J lost 2 bases, and 11 bases lay in between. The CDR3 loop is CASSQSAGAGANVLTF. CDR3 nucleotides: TGTGCCAGCAGCCAGTCCGCAGGGGCTGGGGCCAACGTCCTGACTTTC.

The rearrangement joins TRBV20-1 to TRBJ2-7; a possible D gene is TRBD2 (5 bases). Germline loops: CDR1 DFQATT, CDR2 SNEGSKA (reference sequence). V dropped 3 bases and J dropped 2 bases, with 14 bases sitting between them. This CDR3 has 14 amino acids. The CDR3 DNA reads TGCAGTGCTAGTTCCCAGAGAGGGACCTACGAGCAGTACTTC. Its protein product is CSASSQRGTYEQYF.

This chain connects TRBV10-2 to TRBJ2-6, with 10 bases lining up with TRBD1. The V segment lost 7 bases and the J segment 0 bases; nucleotides outside the gene matches: 9. CDR3 length equals 18 residues. Germline CDR1 and CDR2: WSHSY and SAAADI. CDR3 residues: CASKDRGRRFSGANVLTF. The CDR3 coding sequence is TGCGCCAGCAAAGACAGGGGGCGCAGGTTCTCTGGGGCCAACGTCCTGACTTTC.

J is TRBJ1-6 and V is TRBV4-3; a weak D match, TRBD1 (6 bases). The CDR3 sequence is 16 residues long. V lost 1 base, J lost 9 bases, and 16 bases lay in between. Looked up from germline, CDR1 is LGHNA and CDR2 is YSLEER. Written as DNA, the CDR3 is TGCGCCAGCAGCCAAGTTAGGGGCAGGGGTAGTTCACCCCTCCACTTT. Residues: CASSQVRGRGSSPLHF.

The chain is built from TRBV9 and TRBJ2-2; 11 bases agree with TRBD2. The CDR3 loop spans 17 amino acids. V lost 3 bases to trimming and J lost 1 base; unmatched junction nucleotides: 5. Looked up from germline, CDR1 is SGDLS and CDR2 is YYNGEE. The CDR3 coding sequence is TGTGCCAGCAGCGGATTAGCGGGAGGGGGGAACACCGGGGAGCTGTTTTTT. It specifies CASSGLAGGGNTGELFF. The complete variable domain, with remaining parts taken from reference TRBV9 and TRBJ2-2, reads DSGVTQTPKHLITATGQRVTLRCSPRSGDLSVYWYQQSLDQGLQFLIQYYNGEERAKGNILERFSAQQFPDLHSELNLSSLELGDSALYFCASSGLAGGGNTGELFFGEGSRLTVL.

This chain links TRBV6-5 with TRBJ1-2, with 7 bases fitting TRBD1. Germline lookup yields CDR1 MNHEY and CDR2 SVGAGI. This CDR3 has 15 amino acids. The trim removed 11 bases at V and 2 bases at J, leaving 14 bases unmatched. CDR3 residues: CASCPGTASNYGYTF. The CDR3 DNA reads TGTGCCTCCTGTCCCGGGACAGCGAGCAACTATGGCTACACCTTC.

The CDR3 is CASSLVASLDESNEKLFF. The DNA for the CDR3 is TGTGCCAGCAGCTTAGTAGCCTCCCTCGACGAATCCAATGAAAAACTGTTTTTT. V and J are TRBV11-2 and TRBJ1-4; D call uncertain. CDR3 length: 18 amino acids. CDR1 and CDR2 (germline): SGHAT, FQNNGV. The V and J ends lost 1 base and 5 bases respectively, with 20 bases between them.

The chain is built from TRBV2 and TRBJ1-1; 8 nucleotides match TRBD1. V shed 7 bases, J shed 10 bases, and the junction held 14 bases outside the gene matches. The CDR3 spans 14 residues. CDR1 is SNHLY and CDR2 is FYNNEI in the germline V gene. CDR3 residues: CASNRDRLIVGAFF. The DNA for the CDR3 is TGTGCCAGCAATAGGGACAGGCTCATCGTTGGAGCTTTCTTT.

This chain joins TRBV12-3 or TRBV12-4 and TRBJ1-1; tentatively, D is TRBD1 (5 bases). V lost 9 bases and J 5 bases, leaving 10 bases between the germline ends. There are 11 residues in the CDR3. As DNA, the CDR3 is TGTGCCAGTCTGGAGGGGACTGAAGCTTTCTTT. Protein: CASLEGTEAFF.

The count of this clone is one. V and J are TRBV4-1 and TRBJ1-2; D unresolved. The CDR3 covers 13 residues. Trimming cost V 0 bases and J 5 bases, with 7 bases left between them. Germline lookup yields CDR1 MGHRA and CDR2 YSYEKL. CDR3 protein: CASSQDHIYGYTF. As DNA, the CDR3 is TGCGCCAGCAGCCAAGATCACATTTATGGCTACACCTTC.

A remark on this clone: Other nucleotide sequences from this sample produce the same CDR3. This chain uses TRBV5-1 with TRBJ1-4; D not resolved. V dropped 0 bases and J dropped 4 bases, with 7 bases sitting between them. Germline V CDR1 and CDR2: SGHRS, YFSETQ. The CDR3 runs to 14 residues. In DNA, the CDR3 is TGCGCCAGCAGCTTGGCAGGAGGTAATGAAAAACTGTTTTTT. Its protein is CASSLAGGNEKLFF.

This rearrangement joins TRBV18 to TRBJ1-1, with TRBD1 matching 9 bases. From germline, CDR1 is KGHSH and CDR2 LQKENI. This CDR3 has 15 amino acids. V was clipped by 6 bases and J by 3 bases; unmatched bases: 8. The CDR3 coding sequence is TGTGCCAGCTCGGAACAACAGGGGGCGGACACTGAAGCTTTCTTT. It is translated as CASSEQQGADTEAFF.

This clone was detected only a few times. CDR3 protein: CASRRTRDRDEQYF. The CDR3 DNA sequence: TGTGCCAGCAGAAGAACTCGGGACAGGGACGAGCAGTACTTC. V gene TRBV6-5 combines with J gene TRBJ2-7, with TRBD1 matching 9 bases. Germline CDR1 reads MNHEY; CDR2 reads SVGAGI. The CDR3 has 14 residues. After removal of 6 bases from V and 5 bases from J, the junction contained 8 bases not matched to a gene.

The rearrangement joins TRBV24-1 to TRBJ2-7; the match to TRBD2 covers 8 bases. The CDR3 extends over 14 amino acids. V lost 6 bases and J lost 2; bases outside the gene matches: 5. The germline CDR1 and CDR2 sequences are KGHDR and SFDVKD. The CDR3 is CATSLLAGPYEQYF. The CDR3, as DNA: TGTGCCACCAGTTTATTAGCGGGACCCTACGAGCAGTACTTC.

V is TRBV6-1 and J is TRBJ2-4; 7 bases agree with TRBD1. V shed 1 base, J shed 6 bases, and the junction held 3 bases outside the gene matches. Germline V gene sequence: CDR1 MNHNS, CDR2 SASEGT. This CDR3 contains 14 residues. CDR3 sequence reads: CASSEGGTVNIQYF. The CDR3 nucleotides are TGTGCCAGCAGTGAAGGTGGGACAGTAAACATTCAGTACTTC.

CDR3 coding DNA: TGTGCCAGTCTTCCGGGGGGGGCCTGGGAGACCCAGTACTTC. Translated: CASLPGGAWETQYF. The V call is TRBV7-2, the J call TRBJ2-5; 8 nucleotides align to TRBD2. There are 14 residues in the CDR3. V shed 9 bases and J 5 bases; nucleotides not matched to a gene: 11. Germline CDR1 and CDR2: SGHTA and FQGNSA. Full variable domain (missing parts from reference TRBV7-2 and TRBJ2-5): GAGVSQSPSNKVTEKGKDVELRCDPISGHTALYWYRQSLGQGLEFLIYFQGNSAPDKSGLPSDRFSAERTGGSVSTLTIQRTQQEDSAVYLCASLPGGAWETQYFGPGTRLLVL.